The next 16 T cell receptor beta chains were all read from a single sample in a study of CD8 T cells in Susac syndrome. Random hexamers served to reverse transcribe roughly 0.45 to 1 ug RNA. TCRdb itself ran the immunoSEQ multiplex PCR reads through MiXCR, one entry per CDR3 protein. The data contain about 400,000 distinct CDR3 sequences, 85% to 90% of them singletons. Specimen: CD8+ T cells from PBMCs. These receptor sequences come from a human donor with multiple sclerosis.

This clonotype has just a few counts. The chain is built from TRBV30 and TRBJ2-3; D call uncertain. Germline assignment: CDR1 GTSNPN and CDR2 SVGIG (reference sequence). V was trimmed by 7 bases and J by 2 bases, leaving 10 bases between them. This CDR3 comprises 12 residues. CDR3: CASLRITDTQYF. CDR3 in DNA: TGTGCCTCTCTTCGGATCACAGATACGCAGTATTTT.

This chain links TRBV3-1 with TRBJ1-1; TRBD1 aligns across 12 bases. Trimming removed 4 bases from V and 3 bases from J; junction bases left unmatched: 9. The CDR3 totals 17 residues. Germline-derived CDR1 and CDR2 are LGHDT and YNNKEL (reference sequence). This CDR3 reads CASSRGTGGASDTEAFF. In DNA form, the CDR3 reads TGTGCCAGCAGCCGAGGGACAGGGGGCGCCTCGGACACTGAAGCTTTCTTT.

V gene TRBV27 combines with J gene TRBJ1-1; possibly TRBD1 for D (6 bases). Trimming took off 0 bases at V and 4 bases at J, with 12 bases between the two ends. This CDR3 is 15 amino acids long. Germline CDR1 is MNHEY and CDR2 is SMNVEV (reference sequence). CDR3 sequence: CASSLSQGSGTEAFF. In nucleotides, the CDR3 is TGTGCCAGCAGTTTATCCCAGGGGTCGGGCACTGAAGCTTTCTTT.

This clonotype has only a few counts. The rearrangement links TRBV4-1 to TRBJ2-5; tentative D call: TRBD1 (5 bases). The CDR3 contains 15 residues. Looked up from germline, CDR1 is MGHRA and CDR2 is YSYEKL. V shed 1 base and J shed 1 base, with 10 bases lying between them. CDR3 protein: CASSQGQGFQETQYF. Written as DNA, the CDR3 is TGCGCCAGCAGCCAAGGTCAGGGATTCCAAGAGACCCAGTACTTC.

The chain joins TRBV4-2 to TRBJ2-5, with 11 bases matching TRBD2. The junction had 11 bases not matched to a gene; V was cut back by 2 bases and J by 3 bases. Looked up from germline, CDR1 is LGHNA and CDR2 is YNFKEQ. The CDR3 is 18 residues long. In nucleotides, the CDR3 is TGTGCCAGCAGCCAACAACGCTCGGGACTAGCGGTAGAAGAGACCCAGTACTTC. Translation: CASSQQRSGLAVEETQYF.

CDR3 DNA: TGCAGCGTTGGAGGACTAGCGGGAGGAGTATACGAGCAGTACTTC. This sequence encodes CSVGGLAGGVYEQYF. The V and J genes are TRBV29-1 and TRBJ2-7; 14 bases match TRBD2. With 4 bases clipped from V and 4 bases from J, the junction kept 6 bases outside the gene matches. CDR3 length equals 15 residues. The germline V gene has CDR1 SQVTM and CDR2 ANQGSEA.

The chain links TRBV29-1 to TRBJ2-2, with 10 bases fitting TRBD2. The CDR3 totals 16 residues. The J segment lost 6 bases and the V segment lost 3 bases, leaving 10 bases of the junction unmatched. CDR1 and CDR2 (germline): SQVTM, ANQGSEA. The CDR3 DNA reads TGCAGCGTTGAGGCTAGCGGGAGCCGTAACGCCGGGGAGCTGTTTTTT. This encodes CSVEASGSRNAGELFF.

The chain uses TRBV12-3 or TRBV12-4 and TRBJ1-1, with D possibly being TRBD1 (6 bases). V dropped 6 bases and J dropped 1 base, with 12 bases sitting between them. The CDR3 contains 14 residues. CDR3 amino acids: CASSLLDRNTEAFF. CDR3 bases: TGTGCCAGCAGCCTATTGGACAGGAACACTGAAGCTTTCTTT.

This clonotype was seen just once. The chain links TRBV4-1 to TRBJ2-7, with 7 bases aligning to TRBD1. CDR1 MGHRA and CDR2 YSYEKL come from the germline V gene. The CDR3 sequence is 16 residues long. The V segment lost 4 bases and the J segment 2 bases; nucleotides outside the gene matches: 11. CDR3 bases: TGCGCCAGCAGCCGAGTACCTGGGGGACAGACCTACGAGCAGTACTTC. Encoded protein: CASSRVPGGQTYEQYF.

J is TRBJ2-7 and V is TRBV5-1; the match to TRBD1 covers 8 bases. This CDR3 has 16 residues. Per the germline V gene, CDR1 is SGHRS and CDR2 is YFSETQ. The V and J ends lost 1 base and 2 bases, in that order; junction bases with no gene match: 8. CDR3 in DNA: TGCGCCAGCAGCTTGTCCGGACAGGGACTGGCCTACGAGCAGTACTTC. This encodes CASSLSGQGLAYEQYF. The variable domain in full, completed from reference TRBV5-1 and TRBJ2-7, reads KAGVTQTPRYLIKTRGQQVTLSCSPISGHRSVSWYQQTPGQGLQFLFEYFSETQRNKGNFPGRFSGRQFSNSRSEMNVSTLELGDSALYLCASSLSGQGLAYEQYFGPGTRLTVT.

The rearrangement uses TRBV6-2 or TRBV6-3 and TRBJ2-7; 10 positions agree with TRBD2. The CDR3 is 15 residues long. Germline V gives CDR1 MNHEY, CDR2 SVGEGT. Unmatched junction bases numbered 10, after V lost 6 bases and J lost 5 bases. In DNA, the CDR3 is TGTGCCAGCAGCTTTTCTAGCGGGAGTCGGGACGAGCAGTACTTC. Translation: CASSFSSGSRDEQYF.

V gene TRBV12-5 combines with J gene TRBJ2-1; D remains unclear. Deletions cut 5 bases from V and 8 bases from J, with 10 bases between. This CDR3 contains 12 residues. Germline-derived CDR1 and CDR2 are LGHNT and FRNRAP. Here the CDR3 reads CASGPSSYEQFF. CDR3 sequence (DNA): TGTGCTAGTGGTCCCTCGTCTTATGAGCAGTTCTTC.

This clonotype was seen just once. The chain couples TRBV20-1 to TRBJ2-7, with 13 bases lining up with TRBD2. The V gene's germline CDR1 is DFQATT and CDR2 SNEGSKA (reference sequence). The CDR3 is 17 amino acids. V lost 0 bases to trimming and J lost 5 bases; unmatched junction nucleotides: 10. CDR3 amino acids: CSARDYLGLAGPHEQYF. The CDR3 bases are TGCAGTGCTAGAGACTACTTGGGACTAGCGGGACCCCACGAGCAGTACTTC.

The chain has TRBV7-9 and TRBJ1-2; no clear D gene. CDR1 SEHNR and CDR2 FQNEAQ come from the germline V gene (reference sequence). The V and J ends lost 1 base and 2 bases respectively, with 8 bases between them. The length of the CDR3 is 14 residues. The CDR3 nucleotides read TGTGCCAGCAGCTTAGATATAGCCAACTATGGCTACACCTTC. It codes for CASSLDIANYGYTF.

The chain employs TRBV4-1 and TRBJ1-5; D remains unclear. The germline CDR1 and CDR2 sequences are MGHRA and YSYEKL. This CDR3 contains 15 residues. Trimming took off 2 bases at V and 3 bases at J, with 11 bases between the two ends. The CDR3 coding sequence is TGCGCCAGCAGCCAACACGTGGCAGTCAATCAGCCCCAGCATTTT. It is translated as CASSQHVAVNQPQHF.

CDR3 DNA: TGTGCCAGCACCTCGGACACCTACAATGAGCAGTTCTTC. Protein: CASTSDTYNEQFF. This chain uses TRBV6-1 with TRBJ2-1; a possible D gene is TRBD1 (5 bases). CDR3 length: 13 amino acids. V lost 7 bases and J lost 2, with 9 bases in between. Per germline, CDR1 MNHNS and CDR2 SASEGT.